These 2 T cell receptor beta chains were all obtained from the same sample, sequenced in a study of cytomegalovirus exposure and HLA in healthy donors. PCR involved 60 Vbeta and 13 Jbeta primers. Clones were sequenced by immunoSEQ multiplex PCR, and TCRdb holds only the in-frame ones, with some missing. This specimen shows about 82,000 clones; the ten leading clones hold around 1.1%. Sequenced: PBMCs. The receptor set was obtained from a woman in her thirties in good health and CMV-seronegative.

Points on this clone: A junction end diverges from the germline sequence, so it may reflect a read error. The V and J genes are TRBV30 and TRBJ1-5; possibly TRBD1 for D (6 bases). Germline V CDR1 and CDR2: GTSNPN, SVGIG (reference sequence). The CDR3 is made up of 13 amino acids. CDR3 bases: TGTGCCTGGAGTGCCAGGGGCAATCAGCACCAGCATTTT. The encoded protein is CAWSARGNQHQHF.

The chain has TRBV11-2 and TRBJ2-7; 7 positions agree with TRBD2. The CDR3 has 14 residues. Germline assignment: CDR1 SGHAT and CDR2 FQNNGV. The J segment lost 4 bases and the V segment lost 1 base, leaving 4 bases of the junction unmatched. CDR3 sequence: CASSLGGGQYEQYF. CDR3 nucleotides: TGTGCCAGCAGCTTAGGCGGGGGTCAATACGAGCAGTACTTC. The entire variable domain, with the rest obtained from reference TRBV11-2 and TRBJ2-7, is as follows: EAGVAQSPRYKIIEKRQSVAFWCNPISGHATLYWYQQILGQGPKLLIQFQNNGVVDDSQLPKDRFSAERLKGVDSTLKIQPAKLEDSAVYLCASSLGGGQYEQYFGPGTRLTVT.